This T cell receptor (beta chain) was captured in a study of cytomegalovirus exposure and HLA in healthy donors. This clone was recorded once. 60 Vbeta and 13 Jbeta primers were used in PCR. This table comes from immunoSEQ multiplex PCR, and its TCRdb copy is limited to in-frame clones, with some not included. The profile covers roughly 110,000 clones, with 82% appearing a single time and 2.5% taken by the ten largest. The CDR3 extends over 15 amino acids. V lost 0 bases and J lost 6, with 15 bases in between. Germline lookup yields CDR1 SGHDT and CDR2 YYEEEE. This chain joins TRBV5-6 and TRBJ1-1; weak D call: TRBD1 (6 bases). The specimen was PBMCs. This TCR was recovered from a woman aged 18-29 years in good health and CMV-seronegative. The CDR3 DNA sequence: TGTGCCAGCAGCTTGGCGTCAGGGGTGGTCTCTGAAGCTTTCTTT. The encoded protein is CASSLASGVVSEAFF.